This TCR beta chain is drawn from a study of CD8+ T cells in alopecia areata. The overall study: Spontaneously alopecic C3H/HeJ graft donors, about 6-12 months old, gave skin to roughly 7-11-week-old female C3H/HeJ mice. Points from the study as a whole: Higher clonality than in normal scalp was seen in lesional scalp, especially alopecia totalis/universalis.

Investigators isolated RNA and reverse transcribed it into cDNA to act as the sequencing template. Method: immunoSEQ multiplex PCR; TCRdb's copy keeps in-frame clones and lacks some. The record shows over 250,000 clones for this sample, with no singletons present. About this clone: The antigen remains unidentified. Mouse gene names and germline throughout. Read sequence stops 4 residues before the CDR3 end, and the germline J gene provides the missing end. Other DNA sequences in this specimen translate into the identical CDR3.

The CDR3 extends over 15 amino acids. Germline CDR1 reads NSQYPW; CDR2 reads LRSPGD (reference sequence). The ends lost 3 bases at V and 5 bases at J; junction bases unmatched: 5. Sorting relied on CD4, CD8alpha, NKG2D, NKG2ACE and other markers applied to pooled cutaneous lymph node cells. This sequence joins TRBV1 and TRBJ2-1, with 9 bases that match TRBD1. This clonotype was sampled from a C3H/HeJ mouse with alopecia areata. The strain's MHC type: H2-k. The sample was CD4+ T cells sorted from a lymph node. The DNA read from the CDR3 is TGCACCTGCAGTGCCGGACAGGGGCTGGATGCT. This translates into CTCSAGQGLDA. In full, the CDR3 is CTCSAGQGLDAEQFF.